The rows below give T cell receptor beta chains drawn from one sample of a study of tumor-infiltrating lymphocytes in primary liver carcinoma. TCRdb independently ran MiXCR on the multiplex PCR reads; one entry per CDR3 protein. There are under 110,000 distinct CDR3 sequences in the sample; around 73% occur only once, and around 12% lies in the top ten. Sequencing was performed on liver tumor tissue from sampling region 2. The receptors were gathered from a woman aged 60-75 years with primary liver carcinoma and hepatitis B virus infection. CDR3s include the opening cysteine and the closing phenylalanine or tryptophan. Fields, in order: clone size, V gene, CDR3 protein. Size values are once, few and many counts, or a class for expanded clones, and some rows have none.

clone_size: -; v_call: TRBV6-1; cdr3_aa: CVSTRDRPTNGYTF
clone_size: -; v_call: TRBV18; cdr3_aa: CVSSPRQGNSNQPQHF
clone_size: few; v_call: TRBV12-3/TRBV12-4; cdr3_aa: CASRWGGWRYNEQFF
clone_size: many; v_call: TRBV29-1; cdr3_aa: CSVEASGRDTQYF
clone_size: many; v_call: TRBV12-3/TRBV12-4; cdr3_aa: CASNTLAGRGETQYF
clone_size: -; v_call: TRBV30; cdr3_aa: CAWSGDRGWTEAFF
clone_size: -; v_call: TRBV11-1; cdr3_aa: CTSSLGLDASLDTQYF
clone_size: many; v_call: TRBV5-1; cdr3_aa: CASSLIRGNYGYTF
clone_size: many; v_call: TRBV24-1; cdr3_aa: CATSNPYNEQFF
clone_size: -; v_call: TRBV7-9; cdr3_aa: CASSPTVRQVASYEQYF
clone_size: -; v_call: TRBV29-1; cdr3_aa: CGVDLEGRGNERFF
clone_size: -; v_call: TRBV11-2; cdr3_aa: CASSLTHGLGYGGEQFF
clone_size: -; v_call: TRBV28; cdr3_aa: CASSPRHGVGETQYF
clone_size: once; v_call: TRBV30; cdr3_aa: CAWSAASKDTQYF
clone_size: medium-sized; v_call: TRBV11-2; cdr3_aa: CASSLTPSGNPNQETQYF
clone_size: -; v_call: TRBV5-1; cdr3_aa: CASSLSSQGYEHYF
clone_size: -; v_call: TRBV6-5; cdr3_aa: CASTPLTGGLEQFF
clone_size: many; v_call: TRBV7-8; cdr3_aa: CASSEGTSGNEQFF
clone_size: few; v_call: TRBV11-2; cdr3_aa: CASSPQLAGGPLIKNIQYF
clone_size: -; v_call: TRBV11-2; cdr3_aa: CASSLLWGNTQYF
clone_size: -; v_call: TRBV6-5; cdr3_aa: CTSSYDAGGIYGYTF
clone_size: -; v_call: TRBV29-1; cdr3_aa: CGVQVVIPYEQYF
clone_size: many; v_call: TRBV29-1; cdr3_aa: CSVDRGQETQYF
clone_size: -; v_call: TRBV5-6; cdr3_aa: CASSFAGVYTQYF
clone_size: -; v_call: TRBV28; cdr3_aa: CARLSGTESPSTDTQYF
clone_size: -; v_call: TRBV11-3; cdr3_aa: CTSSLEMGRGQYKQYF
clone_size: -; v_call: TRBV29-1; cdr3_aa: CSVEGQAGGNVDTQYF
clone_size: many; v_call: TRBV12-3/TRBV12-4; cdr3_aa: CASSLRGLNTEAFF